This T cell receptor (beta chain) emerged from a study of PD-L1 blockade in urothelial cancer. The overall study: Blood was analyzed 3 weeks (second dose) and 6 weeks after treatment start.

Libraries were prepared by immunoSEQ multiplex PCR; TCRdb keeps only in-frame clonotypes and omits some of them. The table records about 81,000 clones, more than 80% of them present only once. This CDR3 is built from 15 residues. Germline trimming cut 10 bases from V and 2 bases from J; bases unmatched to any gene: 12. The V gene's germline CDR1 is LNHDA and CDR2 SQIVND (reference sequence). Time point specified: pretreatment peripheral blood. The chain combines TRBV19 with TRBJ2-3, with 7 positions matching TRBD2. The sequences come from PBMCs, collected around atezolizumab (anti-PD-L1) treatment. The clonotype comes from a woman aged 80 or over with urothelial cancer. CDR3 DNA: TGTGCCACCGGGGAGGGACCTCACCACACAGATACGCAGTATTTT. Its translation is CATGEGPHHTDTQYF. Drawing the rest from reference TRBV19 and TRBJ2-3, the complete variable domain is DGGITQSPKYLFRKEGQNVTLSCEQNLNHDAMYWYRQDPGQGLRLIYYSQIVNDFQKGDIAEGYSVSREKKESFPLTVTSAQKNPTAFYLCATGEGPHHTDTQYFGPGTRLTVL.